A single sample gave rise to the 24 T cell receptor beta chains below, sequenced in a study of cytomegalovirus exposure and HLA in healthy donors. PCR involved 60 Vbeta and 13 Jbeta primers. The protocol was immunoSEQ multiplex PCR, while the TCRdb copy is restricted to in-frame clones and leaves out a portion. The table records tens of thousands of clones, 72% of them present only once. The material sequenced was PBMCs. These receptors were collected from a woman aged 35 to 49 in good health and CMV-seropositive.

This sequence joins TRBV6-5 and TRBJ2-3; 11 bases line up with TRBD2. The CDR3 has 15 residues. Trimming removed 0 bases from V and 8 bases from J; junction bases left unmatched: 4. Germline CDR1 is MNHEY and CDR2 is SVGAGI. The CDR3 region is CASSYSIAGGPTQYF. The CDR3 DNA follows: TGTGCCAGCAGTTACTCTATAGCGGGGGGGCCTACGCAGTATTTT.

Worth noting for this clone: The CDR3 ends on some other residue instead of the conserved phenylalanine or tryptophan, so this is likely a read error. The rearrangement joins TRBV11-3 to TRBJ1-1; possible D gene TRBD1, 6 bases. Per the germline V gene, CDR1 is SGHNT and CDR2 is YENEEA. The CDR3 runs 15 residues. The CDR3 region is CASRLGGHVNTEAFL. DNA of the CDR3: TGTGCCAGCAGATTAGGGGGGCATGTGAACACTGAAGCTTTCCTT.

The V gene is TRBV7-3, the J gene TRBJ1-6; unclear D gene. Trimming took 2 bases from V and 6 from J, leaving 5 bases between them. The CDR3 length is 13 residues. Germline-derived CDR1 and CDR2 are SGHTA and FQGTGA. The CDR3 reads CASSLGSNSPLHF. In DNA, the CDR3 is TGTGCCAGCAGCTTAGGTAGTAATTCACCCCTCCACTTT.

The V call is TRBV13, the J call TRBJ1-2; D remains unclear. Germline loops: CDR1 PRHDT, CDR2 FYEKMQ (reference sequence). The CDR3 covers 14 residues. The V end lost 7 bases, the J end lost 6 bases, and 18 bases lay between the germline ends. Here the CDR3 reads CASTPIQTSHGYTF. In DNA, the CDR3 is TGTGCCAGCACCCCAATACAGACTAGCCATGGCTACACCTTC.

This clone has just one count. The J gene is TRBJ2-7, the V gene TRBV7-3; 7 bases match TRBD1. The V gene end was trimmed by 4 bases and the J gene end by 2 bases; junction bases not matched to a gene: 5. There are 14 residues in the CDR3. The germline gives CDR1 SGHTA, CDR2 FQGTGA. Here the CDR3 DNA reads TGTGCCAGCAGCTCCGGACAGGTCCCCTACGAGCAGTACTTC. It translates to CASSSGQVPYEQYF.

The chain is built from TRBV4-2 and TRBJ1-4; 7 bases are a match to TRBD1. The germline gives CDR1 LGHNA, CDR2 YNFKEQ. The junction had 4 bases not matched to a gene; V was cut back by 3 bases and J by 6 bases. The CDR3 spans 14 residues. The CDR3 nucleotides are TGTGCCAGCAGCCAGTCCGGGACAGATGAAAAACTGTTTTTT. Its translation is CASSQSGTDEKLFF.

The chain joins TRBV5-1 to TRBJ2-7; 11 bases map to TRBD1. After removal of 4 bases from V and 3 bases from J, the junction contained 3 bases not matched to a gene. Germline values: CDR1 SGHRS, CDR2 YFSETQ. This CDR3 is built from 14 residues. The CDR3 reads CASSNGTGGYEQYF. CDR3 bases: TGCGCCAGCAGCAACGGGACAGGGGGCTACGAGCAGTACTTC.

This sequence joins TRBV5-1 and TRBJ1-1; tentative D call: TRBD1 (5 bases). Per the germline V gene, CDR1 is SGHRS and CDR2 is YFSETQ. CDR3 size: 15 residues. The V end was cut by 3 bases, the J end by 4 bases, with 16 bases between. In DNA form, the CDR3 reads TGCGCCAGCAGCTCCGGAGGGGTCCGGGCCACTGAAGCTTTCTTT. This gives the protein CASSSGGVRATEAFF.

The chain carries TRBV2 and TRBJ2-6, with 10 bases aligning to TRBD1. The CDR3 has 16 amino acids. The germline V gene encodes CDR1 SNHLY and CDR2 FYNNEI. V trimming: 4 bases; J trimming: 1 base; junction bases outside the gene matches: 1. The CDR3 loop is CASSGQGASGANVLTF. Written as DNA, the CDR3 is TGTGCCAGCAGTGGACAGGGGGCGTCTGGGGCCAACGTCCTGACTTTC.

The chain joins TRBV5-1 to TRBJ2-5; 7 bases line up with TRBD2. In germline, CDR1 is SGHRS, CDR2 YFSETQ. After removal of 4 bases from V and 3 bases from J, the junction contained 3 bases not matched to a gene. There are 13 residues in the CDR3. CDR3 in amino acids: CASSLAAKETQYF. DNA of the CDR3: TGCGCCAGCAGCCTAGCGGCTAAAGAGACCCAGTACTTC.

This clone was detected a few times. The V call is TRBV6-1, the J call TRBJ2-2; 9 nucleotides align to TRBD1. The germline V gene has CDR1 MNHNS and CDR2 SASEGT. The CDR3 has 17 amino acids. Trimming removed 2 bases from V and 7 bases from J; junction bases left unmatched: 11. The CDR3 loop is CASSEYPWTGDGGELFF. CDR3 DNA sequence: TGTGCCAGCAGTGAATATCCCTGGACAGGGGACGGCGGGGAGCTGTTTTTT.

V usage is TRBV5-1 and J usage is TRBJ2-7; D is unresolved. Germline V gene sequence: CDR1 SGHRS, CDR2 YFSETQ. With 0 bases removed from V and 3 bases from J, the gap between germline ends came to 7 bases. The CDR3 is made up of 13 amino acids. The CDR3 protein is CASSLGSYYEQYF. For the CDR3, the DNA is TGCGCCAGCAGCTTGGGCAGTTACTACGAGCAGTACTTC. The entire variable domain, with the rest obtained from reference TRBV5-1 and TRBJ2-7, is as follows: KAGVTQTPRYLIKTRGQQVTLSCSPISGHRSVSWYQQTPGQGLQFLFEYFSETQRNKGNFPGRFSGRQFSNSRSEMNVSTLELGDSALYLCASSLGSYYEQYFGPGTRLTVT.

The genes are TRBV19 and TRBJ2-3; 8 bases align to TRBD1. Germline-derived CDR1 and CDR2 are LNHDA and SQIVND (reference sequence). Losses at the gene ends were 5 bases for V and 4 bases for J; bases not matched to a gene: 11. There are 16 residues in the CDR3. In DNA, the CDR3 is TGTGCCAGTAGTCAAAAAGGACAGGGTAGGGCAGATACGCAGTATTTT. Translation gives CASSQKGQGRADTQYF.

This clone was observed a handful of times. This chain uses TRBV6-4 with TRBJ2-3, with 11 bases matching TRBD2. CDR1 is MRHNA, CDR2 SNTAGT, per germline. The V and J ends lost 4 bases and 6 bases, in that order; junction bases with no gene match: 3. This CDR3 has 14 residues. This CDR3 is CASSVSGGADTQYF. The CDR3 DNA sequence: TGTGCCAGCAGTGTTAGCGGGGGGGCCGATACGCAGTATTTT.

J is TRBJ2-7 and V is TRBV13, with D tentatively TRBD1 (6 bases). V lost 7 bases, J lost 1 base, and 11 bases lay in between. This CDR3 is built from 13 residues. Germline V gene data show CDR1 as PRHDT and CDR2 as FYEKMQ (reference sequence). CDR3 loop: CASMGTPSYEQYF. CDR3 DNA sequence: TGTGCCAGCATGGGGACACCATCCTACGAGCAGTACTTC.

The V call is TRBV5-1, the J call TRBJ2-4; tentative D call: TRBD1 (5 bases). The CDR3 has 14 amino acids. V gave up 3 bases and J gave up 6 bases, with 13 bases separating them. Germline V gene data show CDR1 as SGHRS and CDR2 as YFSETQ. The CDR3 DNA follows: TGCGCCAGCAGCTCCCAGGCAGGGCTAAACATTCAGTACTTC. This sequence encodes CASSSQAGLNIQYF.

The rearrangement joins TRBV19 to TRBJ2-7; tentatively, D is TRBD1 (6 bases). The ends were cut back, 5 bases at V and 2 bases at J, with 19 bases in the middle. The CDR3 spans 16 residues. Germline loops: CDR1 LNHDA, CDR2 SQIVND (reference sequence). As DNA, the CDR3 is TGTGCCAGTAGTCCTTCAATAGGGACATTTCCCTACGAGCAGTACTTC. It translates to CASSPSIGTFPYEQYF.

V usage is TRBV2 and J usage is TRBJ1-2, with D maybe TRBD1 (6 bases). CDR3 length equals 16 residues. Germline CDR1 reads SNHLY; CDR2 reads FYNNEI. V was shortened by 8 bases and J by 1 base, with 20 bases between the two germline ends. CDR3 in amino acids: CASLGGGSLLNYGYTF. The CDR3, as DNA: TGTGCCAGCCTTGGGGGGGGCAGCCTTCTTAACTATGGCTACACCTTC. The variable domain in full, with the rest retrieved from reference TRBV2 and TRBJ1-2, is EPEVTQTPSHQVTQMGQEVILRCVPISNHLYFYWYRQILGQKVEFLVSFYNNEISEKSEIFDDQFSVERPDGSNFTLKIRSTKLEDSAMYFCASLGGGSLLNYGYTFGSGTRLTVV.

This chain links TRBV5-1 with TRBJ2-3; D not certain. V lost 6 bases to trimming and J lost 3 bases, with 14 bases between them. CDR1 SGHRS and CDR2 YFSETQ come from the germline V gene. This CDR3 spans 14 amino acids. The CDR3 sequence is CASMPSSFTDTQYF. For the CDR3, the DNA is TGCGCCAGCATGCCTAGTAGTTTTACAGATACGCAGTATTTT.

The V and J genes are TRBV10-3 and TRBJ1-1; 8 bases fit TRBD1. The CDR3 sequence is 14 residues long. V lost 6 bases, J lost 1 base, and 4 bases stayed unmatched. Germline loops: CDR1 ENHRY, CDR2 SYGVKD. The chain's CDR3 is CAISLTGANTEAFF. The CDR3 DNA reads as TGTGCCATCAGCCTGACAGGGGCGAACACTGAAGCTTTCTTT.

V is TRBV7-6 and J is TRBJ2-3, with TRBD2 identical over 13 bases. This CDR3 is 18 amino acids long. From germline, CDR1 is SGHVS and CDR2 FNYEAQ. V lost 4 bases and J lost 2; bases outside the gene matches: 9. CDR3 sequence: CASSSSPGLAGHTDTQYF. In DNA, the CDR3 is TGTGCCAGCAGCTCCTCACCGGGACTAGCGGGGCACACAGATACGCAGTATTTT.

This clone was seen a few times. The chain recombines TRBV15 with TRBJ2-3; the match to TRBD2 covers 10 bases. The CDR3 is 17 amino acids. V shed 3 bases, J shed 2 bases, and the junction held 8 bases outside the gene matches. Germline V lookup: CDR1 LNHNV, CDR2 YYDKDF (reference sequence). The CDR3 DNA reads as TGTGCCACCAGCAGCCCCGGACTAGCGGTTGTCACAGATACGCAGTATTTT. Protein product: CATSSPGLAVVTDTQYF.

A few counts support this clone. The CDR3 loop reads CAIRDRGDLYTF. The CDR3 bases are TGTGCCATCAGAGACAGGGGTGACCTCTACACCTTC. The V and J genes are TRBV10-3 and TRBJ1-2; 8 bases line up with TRBD1. The V gene's germline CDR1 is ENHRY and CDR2 SYGVKD. This CDR3 has 12 amino acids. With 6 bases clipped from V and 10 bases from J, the junction kept 7 bases outside the gene matches.

CDR3 in DNA: TGCAGCGTTGTTGTATACGGCTACGAGCAGTACTTC. It translates to CSVVVYGYEQYF. This sequence joins TRBV29-1 and TRBJ2-7; D gene ambiguous. This CDR3 is built from 12 residues. With 4 bases removed from V and 3 bases from J, the gap between germline ends came to 10 bases. From germline, CDR1 is SQVTM and CDR2 ANQGSEA.